This T cell receptor (beta chain) was captured in a study of T cell responses to AZD1222 COVID-19 vaccine. The table came from immunoSEQ multiplex PCR; TCRdb's copy has only in-frame clones and leaves some out. The data contain 150,000 to 200,000 clones, 70% to 90% of them singletons. Losses at the gene ends were 5 bases for V and 0 bases for J; bases not matched to a gene: 5. CDR1 and CDR2 (germline): GTSNPN, SVGIG (reference sequence). The CDR3 totals 14 residues. The rearrangement links TRBV30 to TRBJ1-2; 8 bases match TRBD1. The receptor was isolated from an adult who received the AZD1222 COVID-19 vaccine. This specimen was peripheral blood, taken 28 days after the second AZD1222 dose. This CDR3 is CAWGRGRANYGYTF. Here the CDR3 DNA reads TGTGCCTGGGGCAGGGGGCGAGCTAACTATGGCTACACCTTC.